The entry below gives a single T cell receptor (beta chain) sequence along with its context. The J segment lost 6 bases and the V segment lost 0 bases, leaving 10 bases of the junction unmatched. This CDR3 has 19 amino acids. CDR1 is SGHKS and CDR2 is YYEKEE in the germline V gene (reference sequence). The record originates from a study of blood T cells in healthy people across ages. The second PCR ran roughly 7 to 12 cycles with a sample-barcoded 5' primer and J-beta primers. TCRdb redid the calling of the 5' RACE reads with MiXCR, one entry per CDR3 protein. The table lists hundreds of thousands of distinct CDR3 sequences, more than 20% of them singletons. The same sample was also used in a study of T cells of mothers and their children.

The rearrangement uses TRBV5-5 and TRBJ2-3; 16 bases are a match to TRBD2. Material: blood. The receptor's source is a boy younger than 18 in good health. The CDR3 is CASSLVGTSGGAGWDTQYF. CDR3 bases: TGTGCCAGCAGCTTGGTTGGGACTAGCGGGGGGGCCGGATGGGATACGCAGTATTTT.